Presented here are 17 T cell receptor beta chains from one specimen sequenced in a study of T cells in Graves' hyperthyroidism and ophthalmopathy. The TCR beta CDR3 regions underwent amplification using RNA transcripts as the source. The HTBI primer set drove a first-round RT-PCR of the TCR CDR3. TCRdb processed the multiplex PCR reads anew with MiXCR; each CDR3 protein has one entry. The sample includes fewer than 600,000 distinct CDR3 sequences, 13% to 15% of them seen just once. Sequencing was carried out using blood. These receptors were obtained from a woman between 35 and 50 years old with Graves' hyperthyroidism.

This clonotype has just a few counts. The V gene is TRBV29-1, the J gene TRBJ2-2, with 7 bases identical to TRBD1. Per the germline V gene, CDR1 is SQVTM and CDR2 is ANQGSEA. J was trimmed by 8 bases and V by 3 bases; bases with no gene match: 18. This CDR3 has 17 amino acids. CDR3 bases: TGCAGCGTTGAGTTACAGGGGTTCCCCTCCAGGCCGGGGGAGCTGTTTTTT. This sequence encodes CSVELQGFPSRPGELFF.

The chain carries TRBV5-1 and TRBJ1-3; TRBD1 is a possible D gene (5 bases). CDR3 length: 16 amino acids. V was cut by 0 bases and J by 2 bases, with 12 bases left in between. From germline, CDR1 is SGHRS and CDR2 YFSETQ. CDR3 protein: CASSLATTATGNTIYF. The CDR3 DNA reads as TGCGCCAGCAGCTTGGCGACGACAGCCACTGGAAACACCATATATTTT. Complete variable domain (other parts from reference TRBV5-1 and TRBJ1-3): KAGVTQTPRYLIKTRGQQVTLSCSPISGHRSVSWYQQTPGQGLQFLFEYFSETQRNKGNFPGRFSGRQFSNSRSEMNVSTLELGDSALYLCASSLATTATGNTIYFGEGSWLTVV.

This clonotype was counted only a few times. This chain joins TRBV2 and TRBJ2-2, with 7 nucleotides matching TRBD1. The CDR3 is made up of 16 amino acids. The V gene's germline CDR1 is SNHLY and CDR2 FYNNEI. V shed 4 bases, J shed 0 bases, and the junction held 5 bases outside the gene matches. In nucleotides, the CDR3 is TGTGCCAGCAGTGGGGCAGGGGGTGCGAACACCGGGGAGCTGTTTTTT. This sequence encodes CASSGAGGANTGELFF.

The V and J genes are TRBV14 and TRBJ2-7; D may be TRBD2 (7 bases). The CDR3 totals 13 residues. The V and J ends lost 8 bases and 9 bases respectively, with 20 bases between them. Germline V gene data show CDR1 as SGHDN and CDR2 as FVKESK. The CDR3 protein is CASAEDPRGGQYF. As DNA, the CDR3 is TGTGCCAGCGCCGAAGATCCAAGGGGGGGGCAGTACTTC.

The V gene is TRBV5-4, the J gene TRBJ2-2, with D possibly being TRBD1 (6 bases). CDR3 length: 16 amino acids. V was pared by 6 bases and J by 4 bases, with 19 bases between. Germline-derived CDR1 and CDR2 are SGHNT and YYREEE (reference sequence). The CDR3 protein is CASTPVPGAGTGELFF. CDR3 coding DNA: TGTGCCAGCACCCCGGTTCCAGGGGCGGGCACCGGGGAGCTGTTTTTT.

At least ten counts were recorded for this clonotype. The gene calls are TRBV11-3 and TRBJ1-1; weak D call: TRBD1 (5 bases). Germline V gives CDR1 SGHNT, CDR2 YENEEA. V dropped 4 bases and J dropped 3 bases, with 9 bases sitting between them. This CDR3 has 13 residues. CDR3 nucleotide sequence: TGTGCCAGCAGCTCAGGGAGGGACACTGAAGCTTTCTTT. Translated, it gives CASSSGRDTEAFF.

The chain uses TRBV5-6 and TRBJ2-7; D tentatively reads TRBD1 or TRBD2 (5 bases each). The V end was cut by 1 base, the J end by 2 bases, with 10 bases between. The CDR3 has 14 residues. Per the germline V gene, CDR1 is SGHDT and CDR2 is YYEEEE. CDR3 amino acids: CASSLRGAAYEQYF. The CDR3 DNA reads as TGTGCCAGCAGCTTGAGAGGGGCTGCCTACGAGCAGTACTTC.

This clonotype was observed many times. The chain joins TRBV5-1 to TRBJ2-1; perhaps TRBD2 as D (6 bases). This CDR3 region has 15 residues. CDR1 is SGHRS and CDR2 is YFSETQ in the germline V gene. Trimming pared 0 bases from V and 4 bases from J, leaving 11 bases between. The CDR3: CASSLEDGRYNEQFF. DNA for the CDR3: TGCGCCAGCAGCTTGGAAGATGGGAGGTACAATGAGCAGTTCTTC.

Regarding this clonotype: One end of the junction fails to match germline, which may point to a read error. V is TRBV5-8 and J is TRBJ2-1; D unclear. This CDR3 comprises 13 residues. Germline CDR1 is SGHTS and CDR2 is YDEGEE. The CDR3 DNA sequence: TGTGCCAGCAGCTTGGAAGGGTACAATGAGCAGCTCTTC. It is translated as CASSLEGYNEQLF.

The chain has TRBV5-4 and TRBJ1-1; 8 bases agree with TRBD1. With V trimmed by 0 bases and J by 6 bases, 4 bases remained unmatched. Germline V gene sequence: CDR1 SGHNT, CDR2 YYREEE (reference sequence). The CDR3 has 14 residues. The CDR3: CASSLGDRSSEAFF. Written as DNA, the CDR3 is TGTGCCAGCAGCTTGGGGGACAGGAGCTCTGAAGCTTTCTTT.

The chain recombines TRBV20-1 with TRBJ2-3, with 15 bases matching TRBD2. Germline loops: CDR1 DFQATT, CDR2 SNEGSKA (reference sequence). The CDR3 covers 14 residues. Unmatched junction bases numbered 1, after V lost 6 bases and J lost 3 bases. CDR3 sequence reads: CSAGTSGRTDTQYF. The CDR3 DNA reads TGCAGTGCGGGGACTAGCGGGAGGACAGATACGCAGTATTTT.

This clonotype was seen at least ten times. V gene TRBV20-1 combines with J gene TRBJ2-7, with TRBD1 matching over 8 bases. The germline CDR1 and CDR2 sequences are DFQATT and SNEGSKA (reference sequence). Germline trimming cut 5 bases from V and 7 bases from J; bases unmatched to any gene: 7. The CDR3 is 12 residues long. CDR3 residues: CSAGRGLGEQYF. The CDR3 coding sequence is TGCAGTGCTGGCAGGGGGCTCGGGGAGCAGTACTTC.

This clonotype was counted many times. V gene TRBV20-1 combines with J gene TRBJ2-3; 12 bases match TRBD1. This CDR3 has 16 amino acids. CDR1 and CDR2 (germline): DFQATT, SNEGSKA (reference sequence). Trimming took 3 bases from V and 3 from J; bases not matched to a gene: 7. This chain's CDR3 is CSARSWDRGQTDTQYF. As DNA, the CDR3 is TGCAGTGCTAGGTCCTGGGACAGGGGGCAAACAGATACGCAGTATTTT.

This clonotype has at least ten counts. The rearrangement joins TRBV28 to TRBJ2-4, with D unclear. Trimming stripped 5 bases from V and 0 bases from J, with 5 bases between. The CDR3 length is 13 residues. Germline loops: CDR1 MDHEN, CDR2 SYDVKM. The CDR3: CASSEVAKNIQYF. The CDR3 DNA reads as TGTGCCAGCAGTGAGGTAGCCAAAAACATTCAGTACTTC.

This chain joins TRBV20-1 and TRBJ2-4, with D perhaps assigned TRBD1 or TRBD2 (6 bases each). Per germline, CDR1 DFQATT and CDR2 SNEGSKA (reference sequence). Trimming removed 3 bases at V and 6 bases at J, with 12 bases between. CDR3 size: 13 residues. The CDR3 sequence is CSARRGETNIQYF. DNA of the CDR3: TGCAGTGCTAGGAGGGGGGAGACAAACATTCAGTACTTC.

In its sample, this clonotype was seen many times. V gene TRBV20-1 combines with J gene TRBJ2-7, with D unclear. V lost 2 bases and J 0 bases, leaving 14 bases between the germline ends. CDR3 length: 15 amino acids. The germline gives CDR1 DFQATT, CDR2 SNEGSKA (reference sequence). The CDR3 sequence is CSARPVMGISYEQYF. CDR3 in DNA: TGCAGTGCTAGACCTGTGATGGGGATCTCCTACGAGCAGTACTTC.

There are a few counts of this clonotype. The chain uses TRBV18 and TRBJ2-5; TRBD1 matches 9 bases. The V gene end was trimmed by 4 bases and the J gene end by 2 bases; junction bases not matched to a gene: 8. This CDR3 has 16 amino acids. Per germline, CDR1 KGHSH and CDR2 LQKENI. CDR3 nucleotides: TGTGCCAGCTCACAGAGTACAGGGGGCCTACAAGAGACCCAGTACTTC. Translation gives CASSQSTGGLQETQYF.